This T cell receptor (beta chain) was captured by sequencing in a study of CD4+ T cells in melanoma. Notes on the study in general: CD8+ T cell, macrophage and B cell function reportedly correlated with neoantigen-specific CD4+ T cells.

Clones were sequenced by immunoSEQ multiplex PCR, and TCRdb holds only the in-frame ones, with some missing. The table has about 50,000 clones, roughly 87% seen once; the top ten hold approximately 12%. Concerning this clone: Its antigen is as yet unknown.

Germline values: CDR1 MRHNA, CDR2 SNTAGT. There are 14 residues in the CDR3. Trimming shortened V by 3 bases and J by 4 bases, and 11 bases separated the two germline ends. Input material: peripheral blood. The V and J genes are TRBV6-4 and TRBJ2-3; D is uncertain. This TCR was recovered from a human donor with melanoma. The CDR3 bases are TGTGCCAGCAGTGATGGACCCGGGTCAGATACGCAGTATTTT. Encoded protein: CASSDGPGSDTQYF.